Here is one T cell receptor (beta chain) with its context. This sample is part of a study of regulatory T cells in long-lasting Graves disease. The overall study: For under 3 months, newly diagnosed Graves' patients had been taking antithyroid drugs.

This sample's time point: newly diagnosed GD, antithyroid drugs for less than 3 months. RNA extracted from PBMCs served as the sequencing template. Sequencing libraries for TCR beta were prepared with iRepertoire HTBI primers and Arm-PCR of CDR3 regions. As handled by the study authors: The identification of roughly 62 TRBV and 14 to 15 TRBJ segments was made across samples. Via MiXCR, TCRdb re-called the multiplex PCR reads, giving one row per CDR3 protein. Here the V and J calls rest on TCRdb's processing, not on the authors' analysis. The profile shows 350,000 to 550,000 distinct CDR3 sequences, about 15% of them singletons. The germline V gene has CDR1 MNHEY and CDR2 SMNVEV (reference sequence). The CDR3 has 15 amino acids. The junction had 4 bases not matched to a gene; V was cut back by 4 bases and J by 3 bases. The data also belong to a second study, concerning T cells in Graves' hyperthyroidism and ophthalmopathy. As reported in that work: Graves' hyperthyroidism was deemed stable absent ophthalmopathy progression within 18 months.

Material: peripheral blood mononuclear cells (PBMCs), obtained at new diagnosis, from a patient treated with antithyroid drugs. This chain links TRBV27 with TRBJ2-2, with TRBD1 matching 8 bases. The TCR comes from a young woman with Graves disease. For the CDR3, the DNA is TGTGCCAGCAGTTGGGGGACAGGCTACACCGGGGAGCTGTTTTTT. Its translation is CASSWGTGYTGELFF.